These 8 T cell receptor beta chains originate from one sample sequenced in a study of T cell responses to AZD1222 COVID-19 vaccine. The table came from immunoSEQ multiplex PCR; TCRdb's copy has only in-frame clones and leaves some out. The sample yields approximately 130,000 clones, almost 85% seen once. Sequencing used peripheral blood, obtained 28 days after the second dose of the MenACWY control vaccine. The receptor source for this set is an adult who received the MenACWY meningococcal vaccine as a control.

The chain combines TRBV6-5 with TRBJ1-1, with D possibly TRBD1 on 5 matching bases. V was pared by 5 bases and J by 1 base, with 14 bases between. The CDR3 runs 15 residues. Germline assignment: CDR1 MNHEY and CDR2 SVGAGI. The CDR3: CASSPRRGPNTEAFF. In nucleotides, the CDR3 is TGTGCCAGCAGTCCTCGGCGGGGACCGAACACTGAAGCTTTCTTT.

V is TRBV24-1 and J is TRBJ2-7; D is ambiguous. Trimming left V 4 bases short and J 3 bases short, with 3 bases between. CDR1 and CDR2 (germline): KGHDR, SFDVKD. The CDR3 is made up of 11 amino acids. DNA of the CDR3: TGTGCCACCAGTGAGAACTACGAGCAGTACTTC. Residues: CATSENYEQYF.

V gene TRBV19 combines with J gene TRBJ1-3; D may be TRBD1 (5 bases). The ends were cut back, 7 bases at V and 0 bases at J, with 7 bases in the middle. Germline V CDR1 and CDR2: LNHDA, SQIVND (reference sequence). The CDR3 loop spans 13 amino acids. DNA for the CDR3: TGTGCCAGTAAGGGGAGCTCTGGAAACACCATATATTTT. Translated: CASKGSSGNTIYF.

The chain is built from TRBV9 and TRBJ2-7; D ambiguous. Germline CDR1 reads SGDLS; CDR2 reads YYNGEE. The CDR3 is 13 amino acids. Trimming removed 3 bases at V and 6 bases at J, with 13 bases between. CDR3 residues: CASSGRRFAEQYF. DNA of the CDR3: TGTGCCAGCAGCGGTAGAAGGTTTGCCGAGCAGTACTTC.

The chain employs TRBV27 and TRBJ2-2; 7 bases are shared with TRBD1. Germline loops: CDR1 MNHEY, CDR2 SMNVEV (reference sequence). The CDR3 length is 16 residues. V gave up 0 bases and J gave up 0 bases; unmatched junction bases: 1. CDR3 sequence: CASSLSRGPNTGELFF. CDR3 nucleotide sequence: TGTGCCAGCAGTTTATCGAGGGGGCCGAACACCGGGGAGCTGTTTTTT.

The rearrangement joins TRBV6-1 to TRBJ1-3; 8 nucleotides agree with TRBD1. With V trimmed by 2 bases and J by 2 bases, 2 bases remained unmatched. Germline V gives CDR1 MNHNS, CDR2 SASEGT. The CDR3 has 15 residues. The chain's CDR3 is CASSETRGPGNTIYF. CDR3 in DNA: TGTGCCAGCAGTGAAACCAGGGGGCCTGGAAACACCATATATTTT.

This clone appeared a single time. This chain links TRBV25-1 with TRBJ1-1, with a weak D call TRBD1 (6 bases). Germline V gene data show CDR1 as MGHDK and CDR2 as SYGVNS. There are 14 residues in the CDR3. Trimming removed 8 bases from V and 1 base from J, with 14 bases in between. The CDR3 DNA is TGTGCCAGCGTCCTGGGGGCTCGGAACACTGAAGCTTTCTTT. Amino acid sequence: CASVLGARNTEAFF.

This chain uses TRBV28 with TRBJ2-1; possibly TRBD1 or TRBD2 for D (5 bases each). The germline V gene encodes CDR1 MDHEN and CDR2 SYDVKM. The CDR3 consists of 15 residues. Trimming removed 8 bases from V and 6 bases from J, with 20 bases in between. DNA for the CDR3: TGTGCCAGCCGGAGAGGTGGGGGTGTTGGCAATGAGCAGTTCTTC. As protein: CASRRGGGVGNEQFF.